In this sample, the clone carrying this TCR beta chain turned up a few times. Its antigen is as yet unknown. The authors made TCR beta libraries by quantitative 5'-RACE with molecular barcodes. TCRdb recomputed calls from the 5' RACE reads with MiXCR, one row per CDR3 protein. The table has about 500,000 distinct CDR3 sequences, about 12% seen once. These data come from a study of CD8 T cells in ankylosing spondylitis. The study, taken as a whole, reports: Earlier studies detected some motif variants in reactive arthritis synovial fluid and blood. Within matched ankylosing spondylitis synovial fluid, disease-linked clones were reportedly significantly enriched. It appeared that ankylosing spondylitis blood was characterized by a TCR beta motif of several highly homologous variants.

Germline V gene data show CDR1 as LNHNV and CDR2 as YYDKDF (reference sequence). The V and J ends lost 0 bases and 0 bases respectively, with 6 bases between them. The CDR3 consists of 15 residues. The V gene is TRBV15, the J gene TRBJ1-3, with no clear D. This TCR derives from a male donor with ankylosing spondylitis. Sequencing used blood, either unsorted or a sorted T cell fraction (not recorded which). CDR3 in DNA: TGTGCCACCAGCAGAGACACTGTCTCTGGAAACACCATATATTTT. It specifies CATSRDTVSGNTIYF.